The TCR beta chain described here comes from a study of blood T cell repertoires in COVID-19. Patients from Seattle were sampled longitudinally, starting during active infection. TCRdb keeps only in-frame clones here, not all; method: immunoSEQ multiplex PCR. This table holds roughly 310,000 clones, roughly nine tenths found once. Material: peripheral blood. The sequence came from a woman aged 25 to 39 with COVID-19, enrolled during active disease.

CDR3 sequence: CASSSTAERSQPQHF. As DNA, the CDR3 is TGTGCCAGCAGTAGTACGGCCGAGCGAAGTCAGCCCCAGCATTTT. This chain joins TRBV27 and TRBJ1-5, with D uncertain. Germline CDR1 reads MNHEY; CDR2 reads SMNVEV (reference sequence). The ends were cut back, 5 bases at V and 6 bases at J, with 17 bases in the middle. The CDR3 spans 15 residues.